Listed here is a single TCR beta chain. Per germline, CDR1 PRHDT and CDR2 FYEKMQ (reference sequence). The CDR3 loop spans 14 amino acids. V shed 3 bases, J shed 9 bases, and the junction held 4 bases outside the gene matches. The source of the sample is a study of cytomegalovirus exposure and HLA in healthy donors. PCR used 60 Vbeta primers and 13 Jbeta primers. TCRdb keeps only in-frame clones here, not all; method: immunoSEQ multiplex PCR. This sample has 130,000 to 150,000 clones, with roughly four fifths found just once. Donors likely had unrecorded immune exposures despite being nominally healthy when sampled.

The rearrangement links TRBV13 to TRBJ2-1, with 11 bases fitting TRBD2. The sample comprised PBMCs. This TCR was recovered from a man aged 30 to 39 in good health and CMV-seropositive. DNA of the CDR3: TGTGCCAGCAGCTTTAGCGGGAGGGCCGGTGAGCAGTTCTTC. Amino acid sequence: CASSFSGRAGEQFF.